This T cell receptor (beta chain) was retrieved from a study of multiple sclerosis patients with progressive multifocal leukoencephalopathy. Time point defined: time of PML onset. With 2 bases removed from V and 4 bases from J, the gap between germline ends came to 17 bases. CDR3 size: 16 residues. Per the germline V gene, CDR1 is LNHNV and CDR2 is YYDKDF (reference sequence). This clone was seen once. Produced via immunoSEQ multiplex PCR; TCRdb's table is partial and in-frame only. The sample records 25,000 to 35,000 clones, roughly 87% being singletons. The gene calls are TRBV15 and TRBJ1-2; a weak D match, TRBD1 (6 bases). This TCR was sampled from a human donor with progressive multifocal leukoencephalopathy. The sequences come from PBMCs, collected from a patient treated with natalizumab. For the CDR3, the DNA is TGTGCCACCAGCAGAACTGCCGGGACAAGCGGCTATGGCTACACCTTC. This gives the protein CATSRTAGTSGYGYTF.